Below are 16 T cell receptor beta chains sequenced from a single sample in a study of regulatory T cells in long-lasting Graves disease. For TCR beta, libraries came from iRepertoire HTBI primers and Arm-PCR of CDR3 regions. TCRdb re-derived calls from the multiplex PCR reads in MiXCR, one entry per CDR3 protein. The data hold roughly 450,000 distinct CDR3 sequences, with 22% observed a single time. Time point denoted: persistent/refractory GD, antithyroid drugs over 5 years with positive TRAb. The TCR library was made from RNA that had been extracted from PBMCs in TRIzol. This specimen consisted of peripheral blood mononuclear cells (PBMCs), obtained when the disease was refractory, from a patient treated with antithyroid drugs. These receptors were taken from a female donor with Graves disease.

This clonotype was observed many times. CDR3 DNA sequence: TGTGCCAGCAGCTTAGAGAGGACACGGGGGACCGGGGAGCTGTTTTTT. Translated, it gives CASSLERTRGTGELFF. The chain has TRBV11-2 and TRBJ2-2; D is possibly TRBD2 (6 bases). Germline CDR1 is SGHAT and CDR2 is FQNNGV. The CDR3 runs 16 residues. V was pared by 0 bases and J by 5 bases, with 13 bases between.

The table lists this clonotype with many counts. This chain joins TRBV12-3 or TRBV12-4 and TRBJ1-5; 7 nucleotides match TRBD1. This CDR3 comprises 14 residues. Trimming cost V 7 bases and J 7 bases; bases outside gene matches: 10. CDR3 DNA: TGTGCCAGCAATCGCCAGGGGGTCGGACAGCCCCAGCATTTT. This sequence encodes CASNRQGVGQPQHF.

This clonotype was detected ten times or more. This chain joins TRBV2 and TRBJ1-1, with 7 bases matching TRBD1. Trimming cost V 6 bases and J 4 bases; bases outside gene matches: 8. CDR1 SNHLY and CDR2 FYNNEI come from the germline V gene. This CDR3 has 14 residues. DNA for the CDR3: TGTGCCAGCAGGGCCCACAGGGGTCTCACTGAAGCTTTCTTT. This translates into CASRAHRGLTEAFF.

In this sample, this clonotype turned up a few times. The J gene is TRBJ2-7, the V gene TRBV28; 9 nucleotides match TRBD1. Germline CDR1 MDHEN, CDR2 SYDVKM. Trimming removed 4 bases from V and 5 bases from J; junction bases left unmatched: 15. CDR3 length equals 17 residues. This chain's CDR3 is CASSSLLGGQGSNEQYF. CDR3 sequence (DNA): TGTGCCAGCAGTTCTTTACTGGGGGGACAGGGTTCAAACGAGCAGTACTTC. Together with reference TRBV28 and TRBJ2-7, the CDR3 gives the full variable domain: DVKVTQSSRYLVKRTGEKVFLECVQDMDHENMFWYRQDPGLGLRLIYFSYDVKMKEKGDIPEGYSVSREKKERFSLILESASTNQTSMYLCASSSLLGGQGSNEQYFGPGTRLTVT.

The table lists this clonotype with a few counts. This sequence joins TRBV6-5 and TRBJ1-3; D gene ambiguous. The ends were cut back, 2 bases at V and 7 bases at J, with 12 bases in the middle. This CDR3 comprises 14 residues. Germline V gene data show CDR1 as MNHEY and CDR2 as SVGAGI. The DNA for the CDR3 is TGTGCCAGCAGTTACGAGGGAGTTGGGAACACCATATATTTT. Its translation is CASSYEGVGNTIYF.

The sample holds a few counts of this clonotype. The gene calls are TRBV5-1 and TRBJ1-1, with 7 positions matching TRBD1. J was trimmed by 3 bases and V by 0 bases; bases with no gene match: 5. CDR3 size: 15 residues. CDR1 and CDR2 from the germline V gene are SGHRS and YFSETQ. CDR3 in amino acids: CASSLVGGWDTEAFF. The CDR3 nucleotides are TGCGCCAGCAGCTTGGTAGGGGGCTGGGACACTGAAGCTTTCTTT.

This clonotype was recorded many times. This sequence joins TRBV2 and TRBJ1-6, with unresolved D. There are 16 residues in the CDR3. V lost 0 bases and J lost 3, with 9 bases in between. The germline CDR1 and CDR2 sequences are SNHLY and FYNNEI. CDR3 residues: CASSEAVGDYNSPLHF. The CDR3 DNA reads TGTGCCAGCAGTGAAGCGGTGGGAGACTATAATTCACCCCTCCACTTT.

This clonotype was picked up a small number of times. The V gene is TRBV28, the J gene TRBJ2-1, with D maybe TRBD2 (6 bases). V gave up 5 bases and J gave up 2 bases, with 13 bases separating them. Per germline, CDR1 MDHEN and CDR2 SYDVKM. The CDR3 has 15 amino acids. CDR3 in amino acids: CASSLEEGPYNEQFF. The CDR3 DNA follows: TGTGCCAGCAGTCTTGAGGAGGGACCCTACAATGAGCAGTTCTTC.

With respect to this clonotype: A read error may explain this, as a much larger clone is one base away. The chain joins TRBV20-1 to TRBJ1-4, with TRBD1 identical over 8 bases. This CDR3 has 14 amino acids. The V gene's germline CDR1 is DFQATT and CDR2 SNEGSKA (reference sequence). Here the CDR3 reads CSATQGAPNEELFF. CDR3 nucleotides: TGCAGTGCAACTCAGGGGGCGCCTAATGAAGAACTGTTTTTT.

The V gene is TRBV4-1, the J gene TRBJ1-1; D remains unclear. V was shortened by 0 bases and J by 4 bases, with 9 bases between the two germline ends. Germline CDR1 is MGHRA and CDR2 is YSYEKL. The CDR3 totals 14 residues. The DNA of the CDR3 is TGCGCCAGCAGCCAAGAAAGGGCAATCACTGAAGCTTTCTTT. The encoded protein is CASSQERAITEAFF.

This clonotype was counted at least ten times. One junction end does not reproduce the germline sequence, and a read error may be involved. The chain has TRBV5-1 and TRBJ1-1; D unresolved. Per the germline V gene, CDR1 is SGHRS and CDR2 is YFSETQ. CDR3 length equals 13 residues. CDR3 nucleotide sequence: TGTGCCAGCAGCTTAGTTGTGGGCACTGAAGCTTTCTTT. Protein product: CASSLVVGTEAFF.

The CDR3 is CAWSVGPEQYF. The CDR3 nucleotides are TGTGCCTGGAGTGTGGGACCAGAGCAGTACTTC. The chain has TRBV30 and TRBJ2-7; D may be TRBD1 or TRBD2 (5 bases each). The V gene lost 0 bases and the J gene lost 7 bases, with 7 bases spanning the gap. The CDR3 totals 11 residues. The V gene's germline CDR1 is GTSNPN and CDR2 SVGIG (reference sequence).

This clonotype occurred many times. The chain uses TRBV7-9 and TRBJ2-5; 7 bases are a match to TRBD1. Germline V lookup: CDR1 SEHNR, CDR2 FQNEAQ (reference sequence). The CDR3 loop spans 14 amino acids. The ends lost 3 bases at V and 2 bases at J; junction bases unmatched: 3. CDR3 nucleotides: TGTGCCAGCAGCTTCGCCAGGGGGCAAGAGACCCAGTACTTC. Translation: CASSFARGQETQYF.

This clonotype has a count of ten or more. The chain combines TRBV20-1 with TRBJ2-5; 12 bases are a match to TRBD2. This CDR3 is 15 amino acids long. V shed 3 bases, J shed 2 bases, and the junction held 4 bases outside the gene matches. Looked up from germline, CDR1 is DFQATT and CDR2 is SNEGSKA (reference sequence). CDR3 sequence reads: CSARLAGGNQETQYF. For the CDR3, the DNA is TGCAGTGCTAGGCTAGCGGGAGGGAATCAAGAGACCCAGTACTTC.

This clonotype was seen a few times. The genes are TRBV25-1 and TRBJ1-2, with a tentative D call TRBD1 (5 bases). The CDR3 has 14 amino acids. CDR1 and CDR2 (germline): MGHDK, SYGVNS. The V gene lost 3 bases and the J gene lost 8 bases, with 16 bases spanning the gap. The chain's CDR3 is CASSEVREGAGYTF. Written as DNA, the CDR3 is TGTGCCAGCAGTGAGGTGCGTGAAGGGGCCGGCTACACCTTC.

This clonotype appeared a few times. The chain is built from TRBV30 and TRBJ1-1; no clear D gene. The CDR3 length is 12 residues. The V gene's germline CDR1 is GTSNPN and CDR2 SVGIG (reference sequence). V was trimmed by 2 bases and J by 1 base, leaving 5 bases between them. The CDR3 reads CAWSLTNTEAFF. The CDR3 nucleotides are TGTGCCTGGAGTCTAACGAACACTGAAGCTTTCTTT. Supplemented by reference TRBV30 and TRBJ1-1, the full variable domain reads SQTIHQWPATLVQPVGSPLSLECTVEGTSNPNLYWYRQAAGRGLQLLFYSVGIGQISSEVPQNLSASRPQDRQFILSSKKLLLSDSGFYLCAWSLTNTEAFFGQGTRLTVV.